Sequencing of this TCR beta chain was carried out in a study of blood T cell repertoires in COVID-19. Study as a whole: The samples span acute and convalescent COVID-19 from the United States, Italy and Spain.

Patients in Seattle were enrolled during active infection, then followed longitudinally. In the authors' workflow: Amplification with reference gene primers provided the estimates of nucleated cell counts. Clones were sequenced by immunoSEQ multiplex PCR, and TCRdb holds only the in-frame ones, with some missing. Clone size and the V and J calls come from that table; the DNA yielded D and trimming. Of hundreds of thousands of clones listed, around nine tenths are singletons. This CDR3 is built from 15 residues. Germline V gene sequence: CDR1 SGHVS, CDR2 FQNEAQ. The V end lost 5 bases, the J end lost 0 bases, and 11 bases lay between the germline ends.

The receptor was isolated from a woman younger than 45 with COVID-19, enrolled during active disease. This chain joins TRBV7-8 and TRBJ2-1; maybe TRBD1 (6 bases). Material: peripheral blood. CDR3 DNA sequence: TGTGCCAGCAGCCCCCGGGACACCTCCTACAATGAGCAGTTCTTC. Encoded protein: CASSPRDTSYNEQFF.